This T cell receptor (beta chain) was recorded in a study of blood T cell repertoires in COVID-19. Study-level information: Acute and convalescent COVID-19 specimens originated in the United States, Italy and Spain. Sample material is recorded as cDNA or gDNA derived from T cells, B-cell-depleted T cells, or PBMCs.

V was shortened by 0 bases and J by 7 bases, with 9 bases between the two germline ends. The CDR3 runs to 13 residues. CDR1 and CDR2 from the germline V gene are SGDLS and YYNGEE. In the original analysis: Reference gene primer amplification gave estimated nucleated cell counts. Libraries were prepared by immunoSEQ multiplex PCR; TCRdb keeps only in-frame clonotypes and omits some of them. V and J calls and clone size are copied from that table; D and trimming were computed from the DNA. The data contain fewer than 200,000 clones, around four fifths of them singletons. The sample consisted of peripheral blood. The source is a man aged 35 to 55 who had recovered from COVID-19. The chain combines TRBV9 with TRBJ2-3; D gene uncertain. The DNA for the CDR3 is TGTGCCAGCAGCGTAGGAGATTTGAATACGCAGTATTTT. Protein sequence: CASSVGDLNTQYF.